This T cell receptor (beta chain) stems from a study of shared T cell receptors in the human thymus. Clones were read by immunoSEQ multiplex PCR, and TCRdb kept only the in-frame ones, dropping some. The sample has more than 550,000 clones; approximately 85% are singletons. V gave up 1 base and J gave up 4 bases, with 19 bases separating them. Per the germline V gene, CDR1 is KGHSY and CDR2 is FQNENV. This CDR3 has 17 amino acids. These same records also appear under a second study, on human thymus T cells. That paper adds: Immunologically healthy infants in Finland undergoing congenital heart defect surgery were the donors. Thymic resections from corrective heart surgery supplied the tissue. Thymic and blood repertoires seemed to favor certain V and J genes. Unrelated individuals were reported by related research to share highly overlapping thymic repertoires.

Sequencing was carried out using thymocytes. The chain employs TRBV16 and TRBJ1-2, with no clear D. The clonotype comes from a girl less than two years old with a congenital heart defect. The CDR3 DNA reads TGTGCCAGCAGCCAATTCATCGTGCCAACTAAGATCTATGGCTACACCTTC. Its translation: CASSQFIVPTKIYGYTF.